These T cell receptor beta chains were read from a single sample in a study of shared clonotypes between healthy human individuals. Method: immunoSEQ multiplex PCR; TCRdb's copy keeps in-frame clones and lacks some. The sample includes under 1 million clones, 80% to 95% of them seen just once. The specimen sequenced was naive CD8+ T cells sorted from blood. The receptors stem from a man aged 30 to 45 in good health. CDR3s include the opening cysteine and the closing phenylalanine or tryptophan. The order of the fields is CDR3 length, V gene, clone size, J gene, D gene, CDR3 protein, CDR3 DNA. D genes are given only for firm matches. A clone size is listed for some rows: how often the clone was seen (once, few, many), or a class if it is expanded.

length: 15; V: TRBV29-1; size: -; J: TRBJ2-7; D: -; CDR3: CSVEDSQVGSYEQYF; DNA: TGCAGCGTTGAAGATTCCCAAGTAGGCTCCTACGAGCAGTACTTC
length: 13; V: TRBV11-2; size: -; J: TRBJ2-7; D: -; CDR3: CASSPQPVREQYF; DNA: TGTGCCAGCAGCCCCCAACCGGTGCGCGAGCAGTACTTC
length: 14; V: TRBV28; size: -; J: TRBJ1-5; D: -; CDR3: CASSFVGGINPQHF; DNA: TGTGCCAGCAGTTTTGTCGGGGGGATCAATCCCCAGCATTTT
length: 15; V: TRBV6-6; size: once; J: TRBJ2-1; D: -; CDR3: CASTTRGGRYNEQFF; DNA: TGTGCCAGCACCACCAGGGGCGGGAGATACAATGAGCAGTTCTTC
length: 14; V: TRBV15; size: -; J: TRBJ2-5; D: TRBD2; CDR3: CATTPRGVQETQYF; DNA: TGTGCCACCACCCCGCGGGGGGTCCAAGAGACCCAGTACTTC
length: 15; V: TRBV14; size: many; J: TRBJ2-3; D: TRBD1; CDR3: CASSHLDRGMDTQYF; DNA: TGTGCCAGCAGCCATCTGGACAGGGGGATGGATACGCAGTATTTT
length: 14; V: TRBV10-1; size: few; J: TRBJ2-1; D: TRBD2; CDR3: CASQAGLGLDEQFF; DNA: TGCGCCAGCCAGGCGGGACTAGGCCTAGATGAGCAGTTCTTC
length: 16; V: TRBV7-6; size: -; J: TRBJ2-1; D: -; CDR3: CASSLERRQADNEQFF; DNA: TGTGCCAGCAGCTTAGAAAGGAGACAGGCTGACAATGAGCAGTTCTTC
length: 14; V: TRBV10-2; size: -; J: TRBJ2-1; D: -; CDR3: CASSPGFSYNEQFF; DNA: TGCGCCAGCAGCCCAGGGTTCTCCTACAATGAGCAGTTCTTC
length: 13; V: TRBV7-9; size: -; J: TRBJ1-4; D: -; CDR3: CASSPKEGPVLFF; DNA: TGTGCCAGCAGCCCAAAAGAGGGACCCGTCCTTTTTTTT
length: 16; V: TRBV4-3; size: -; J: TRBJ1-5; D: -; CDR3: CASSQDRLVGNQPQHF; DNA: TGCGCCAGCAGCCAAGATAGGTTGGTCGGCAATCAGCCCCAGCATTTT
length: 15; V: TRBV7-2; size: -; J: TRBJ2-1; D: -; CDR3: CASSLVGGSYNEQFF; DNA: TGTGCCAGCAGCTTAGTCGGAGGCTCCTACAATGAGCAGTTCTTC
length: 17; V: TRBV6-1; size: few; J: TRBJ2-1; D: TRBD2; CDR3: CASSGVNSGYSYNEQFF; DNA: TGTGCCAGCAGTGGAGTTAATAGCGGGTACTCCTACAATGAGCAGTTCTTC
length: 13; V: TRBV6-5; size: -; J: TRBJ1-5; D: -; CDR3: CASSYKLGGPQHF; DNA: TGTGCCAGCAGTTACAAGTTAGGGGGGCCCCAGCATTTT
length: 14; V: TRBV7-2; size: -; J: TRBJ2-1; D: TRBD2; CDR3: CASSLEGRANEQFF; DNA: TGTGCCAGCAGCTTAGAGGGGAGGGCCAATGAGCAGTTCTTC
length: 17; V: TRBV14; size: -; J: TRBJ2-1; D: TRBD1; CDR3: CASSQDWAGGSYNEQFF; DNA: TGTGCCAGCAGCCAAGATTGGGCAGGGGGCTCCTACAATGAGCAGTTCTTC
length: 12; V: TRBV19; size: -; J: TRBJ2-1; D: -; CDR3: CAAGDSYNEQFF; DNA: TGCGCGGCTGGGGACTCCTACAATGAGCAGTTCTTC
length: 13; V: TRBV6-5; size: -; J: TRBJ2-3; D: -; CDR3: CASSYRETDTQYF; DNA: TGTGCCAGCAGTTATAGGGAGACAGATACGCAGTATTTT
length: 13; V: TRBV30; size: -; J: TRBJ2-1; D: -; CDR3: CAWSYSSYNEQFF; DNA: TGTGCCTGGAGTTATAGCTCCTACAATGAGCAGTTCTTC
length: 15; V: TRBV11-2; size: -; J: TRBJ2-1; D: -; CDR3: CASSFGSISYNEQFF; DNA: TGTGCCAGCAGCTTCGGGAGTATCTCCTACAATGAGCAGTTCTTC
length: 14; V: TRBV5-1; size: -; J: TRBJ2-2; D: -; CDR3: CASSYLGGQGELFF; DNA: TGCGCCAGCAGCTACCTTGGGGGTCAGGGGGAGCTGTTTTTT
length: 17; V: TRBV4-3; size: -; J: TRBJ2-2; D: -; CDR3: CASSQDGAGSNTGELFF; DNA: TGCGCCAGCAGCCAAGATGGGGCGGGGTCGAACACCGGGGAGCTGTTTTTT
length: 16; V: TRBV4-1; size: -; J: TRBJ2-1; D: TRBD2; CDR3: CASSQLAGSSYNEQFF; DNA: TGCGCCAGCAGCCAATTAGCGGGAAGCTCCTACAATGAGCAGTTCTTC
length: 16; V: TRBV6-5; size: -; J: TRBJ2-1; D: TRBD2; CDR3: CASSYTSSGDYNEQFF; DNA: TGTGCCAGCAGTTACACATCTAGCGGGGATTACAATGAGCAGTTCTTC
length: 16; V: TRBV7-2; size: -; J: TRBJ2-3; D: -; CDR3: CASSLEGGLPTDTQYF; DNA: TGTGCCAGCAGCTTAGAAGGGGGACTTCCCACAGATACGCAGTATTTT
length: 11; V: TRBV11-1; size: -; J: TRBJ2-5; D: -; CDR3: CASSVSETQYF; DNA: TGTGCCAGCAGCGTCTCGGAGACCCAGTACTTC
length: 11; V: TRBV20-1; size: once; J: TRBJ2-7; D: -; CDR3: CSAKDGYEQYF; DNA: TGCAGTGCAAAAGACGGTTACGAGCAGTACTTC
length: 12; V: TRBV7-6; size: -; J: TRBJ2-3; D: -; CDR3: CASSPSTDTQYF; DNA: TGTGCCAGCAGCCCTAGCACAGATACGCAGTATTTT
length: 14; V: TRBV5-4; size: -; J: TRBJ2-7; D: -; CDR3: CASSLPQAPYEQYF; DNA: TGTGCCAGCAGCTTGCCGCAAGCGCCCTACGAGCAGTACTTC
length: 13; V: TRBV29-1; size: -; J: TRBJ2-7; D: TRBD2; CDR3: CSVLAGVSYEQYF; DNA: TGCAGCGTCCTCGCGGGAGTCTCCTACGAGCAGTACTTC
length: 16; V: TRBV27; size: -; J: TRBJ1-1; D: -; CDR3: CASSSIGGQAVPEAFF; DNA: TGTGCCAGCAGTTCGATCGGGGGGCAGGCGGTGCCTGAAGCTTTCTTT
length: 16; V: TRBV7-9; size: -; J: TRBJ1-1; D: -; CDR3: CASSLGGYRVNTEAFF; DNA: TGTGCCAGCAGCTTAGGAGGGTACAGGGTGAACACTGAAGCTTTCTTT
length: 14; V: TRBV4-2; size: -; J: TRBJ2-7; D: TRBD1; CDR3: CASSQLGQNYEQYF; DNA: TGTGCCAGCAGCCAATTGGGACAGAATTACGAGCAGTACTTC
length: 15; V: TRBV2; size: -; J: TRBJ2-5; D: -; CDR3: CASIGVALSQETQYF; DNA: TGTGCCAGCATAGGAGTAGCTTTGTCCCAAGAGACCCAGTACTTC
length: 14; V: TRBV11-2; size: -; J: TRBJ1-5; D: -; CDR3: CASSLDGVSQPQHF; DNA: TGTGCCAGCAGCTTAGACGGGGTCAGCCAGCCCCAGCATTTT
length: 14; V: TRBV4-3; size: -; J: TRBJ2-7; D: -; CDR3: CASSQDRVSYEQYF; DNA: TGCGCCAGCAGCCAAGACAGGGTCTCGTACGAGCAGTACTTC
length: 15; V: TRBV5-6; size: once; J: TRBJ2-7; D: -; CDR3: CASSFKPDGIYEQYF; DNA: TGTGCCAGCAGCTTTAAACCGGACGGGATCTACGAGCAGTACTTC
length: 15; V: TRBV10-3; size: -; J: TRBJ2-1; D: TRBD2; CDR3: CAIRPGLADYNEQFF; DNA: TGTGCCATCAGACCCGGACTAGCGGATTACAATGAGCAGTTCTTC
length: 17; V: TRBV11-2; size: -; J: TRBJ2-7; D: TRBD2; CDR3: CASSLERGLAGAYEQYF; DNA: TGTGCCAGCAGCTTAGAACGCGGGCTAGCGGGAGCCTACGAGCAGTACTTC
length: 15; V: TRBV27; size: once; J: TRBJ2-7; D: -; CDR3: CASSLGSGGYNEQYF; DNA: TGTGCCAGCAGTTTGGGATCCGGGGGTTACAACGAGCAGTACTTC